This T cell receptor beta chain originates from a study of blood T cell repertoires in COVID-19 (dated by TCRdb to between 2020 and 2021). For context, the study as a whole: Collaborator samples came from the United States, Italy and Spain and covered acute and convalescent phases of COVID-19. The samples were drawn from two sources: the first 160 participants of the ongoing ImmuneRACE study, and fewer than 1,500 subjects contributed by 6 global collaborators. The repertoires were released in a freely available public database intended as a resource for research on the immune response to SARS-CoV-2. Where available, HLA class I and class II types were obtained from metadata supplied by the sample provider rather than from assay-based typing. Sample metadata almost always included a de-identified subject ID, COVID-19 status, age in years and sex. The material from the prospective study consisted of cDNA or gDNA derived from T cells, B-cell-depleted T cells, or PBMCs. Deeply sampled blood TCRbeta repertoires from subjects exposed to, actively infected with, or recovered from COVID-19 were included in the dataset.

Details on this clone: Its target antigen remains unknown. Within one base of it there is no much larger clone, and no base qualities were kept.

One collaborating source in Seattle enrolled patients while the patients were actively infected and followed the patients over time throughout the course of disease. Collaborating institutions collected whole blood in K2EDTA tubes following their own protocols. For TCRbeta analysis, collaborators shipped samples as frozen whole blood, isolated PBMCs, or DNA extracted from either of those sample types. Results and caveats for the whole study, not just this receptor: How much clinical and demographic metadata was included differed by source and by participant, and the metadata was provided uncurated.

The V end loses 8 bases and the J end loses 5 bases, and a stretch of 15 bases separates them. CDR1 and CDR2, looked up from the germline V gene, are MGHDK and SYGVNS. The CDR3 covers 13 residues, taking in both the cysteine and the phenylalanine. The CDR3 DNA has 39 bases and is translated from base 1. The immunoSEQ Assay, a bias-controlled multiplex PCR, was used to amplify TCRbeta CDR3 regions from genomic DNA. The paper's processing steps were these. The number of nucleated cells in each sample was estimated from the amplification of reference gene primers within the assay. To quantify the absolute abundance of each unique TCRbeta CDR3 rearrangement, sequence reads were collapsed and filtered. Productive Simpson clonality was computed per sample as the square root of Simpson's diversity index over productive rearrangements. This immuneACCESS table, as held by TCRdb, lists in-frame sequences with V and J called but not all clones. Of the missing ones, under half trace to an unresolved V gene in checked studies; the others have no known cause. The DNA gave D and trimming, while V, J and clone size come from that table. The sample includes over 85,000 clones, with about 90% observed a single time. Clones ranked in the top ten supply roughly 4.2% of the sample.

The receptor was derived from a human donor with COVID-19, enrolled during active disease. The donor label of this sample is uncertain. The sequencing sample was made of peripheral blood. The receptor chain draws on TRBV25-1 and TRBJ2-5, with a tentative D gene TRBD1 over 5 matching bases. The CDR3 amino acid sequence is: CASRAQGGETQYF. The nucleotide sequence is given as TGTGCCAGCCGAGCCCAGGGTGGGGAGACCCAGTACTTC. Beyond the CDR3, the reference TRBV25-1 and TRBJ2-5 genes provide the residues; the full variable domain reads: EADIYQTPRYLVIGTGKKITLECSQTMGHDKMYWYQQDPGMELHLIHYSYGVNSTEKGDLSSESTVSRIRTEHFPLTLESARPSHTSQYLCASRAQGGETQYFGPGTRLLVL.